The 14 T cell receptor beta chains presented below share a single source sample, sequenced in a study of response to subunit inactivated influenza vaccine. TCRdb re-called the RT-PCR reads through MiXCR, storing one row per CDR3 protein. The sample includes 500,000 to 550,000 distinct CDR3 sequences, around 21% of them seen just once. These data were also filed under a second study, of T cells expressing NK-cell markers. That work adds: It was by 5'RACE template switching with UMIs that TCR beta cDNA was made.

Source: CD4+ T cells sorted from PBMCs, taken approximately 13 days after vaccination. The source is a man between 45 and 60 years old who received an inactivated influenza vaccine.

The J gene is TRBJ2-1, the V gene TRBV19; 9 bases are shared with TRBD1. Looked up from germline, CDR1 is LNHDA and CDR2 is SQIVND (reference sequence). V gave up 2 bases and J gave up 3 bases; unmatched junction bases: 2. CDR3 length: 15 residues. This CDR3 reads CASSITGGDYNEQFF. The CDR3 nucleotides read TGTGCCAGTAGTATAACAGGGGGCGACTACAATGAGCAGTTCTTC.

The genes are TRBV11-2 and TRBJ2-7; no definite D call. The CDR3 length is 12 residues. Trimming pared 8 bases from V and 5 bases from J, leaving 13 bases between. Looked up from germline, CDR1 is SGHAT and CDR2 is FQNNGV. The CDR3 nucleotides are TGTGCCAGCCGGAGCAGCATCAACGAGCAGTACTTC. This gives the protein CASRSSINEQYF. Combining the CDR3 with reference TRBV11-2 and TRBJ2-7 gives the whole variable domain EAGVAQSPRYKIIEKRQSVAFWCNPISGHATLYWYQQILGQGPKLLIQFQNNGVVDDSQLPKDRFSAERLKGVDSTLKIQPAKLEDSAVYLCASRSSINEQYFGPGTRLTVT.

The sample holds a few counts of this clonotype. The chain employs TRBV5-1 and TRBJ2-3, with 8 bases matching TRBD2. J gave up 1 base and V 6 bases, and 7 bases lay outside the gene matches. Germline CDR1 SGHRS, CDR2 YFSETQ. The CDR3 length is 15 residues. The CDR3 sequence: CASNSAGGRTDTQYF. In DNA, the CDR3 is TGCGCCAGCAACTCGGCGGGGGGCCGCACAGATACGCAGTATTTT.

This clonotype showed up just a few times. The chain carries TRBV6-5 and TRBJ1-5; D is ambiguous. V lost 0 bases to trimming and J lost 5 bases, with 11 bases between them. The CDR3 runs to 15 residues. Germline values: CDR1 MNHEY, CDR2 SVGAGI. The chain's CDR3 is CASSYSQVSDQPQHF. In DNA form, the CDR3 reads TGTGCCAGCAGTTACTCTCAGGTGTCCGATCAGCCCCAGCATTTT.

This clonotype appeared many times. V is TRBV18 and J is TRBJ2-3; 8 bases agree with TRBD1. V was pared by 3 bases and J by 1 base, with 6 bases of the junction left unmatched. This CDR3 has 16 residues. The germline V gene has CDR1 KGHSH and CDR2 LQKENI. DNA of the CDR3: TGTGCCAGCTCACCGCGTCAGGGGGCACGCACAGATACGCAGTATTTT. Residues: CASSPRQGARTDTQYF.

The chain carries TRBV6-1 and TRBJ2-7, with a weak D call TRBD2 (7 bases). This CDR3 has 15 residues. V dropped 7 bases and J dropped 2 bases, with 18 bases sitting between them. Germline CDR1 reads MNHNS; CDR2 reads SASEGT. The CDR3 DNA reads TGTGCCAGCAACCAACGGGGGGCAAGGACCTACGAGCAGTACTTC. Its translation is CASNQRGARTYEQYF.

This clonotype was seen a handful of times. The chain recombines TRBV20-1 with TRBJ2-5, with TRBD2 identical over 9 bases. From germline, CDR1 is DFQATT and CDR2 SNEGSKA (reference sequence). The CDR3 totals 13 residues. Unmatched junction bases numbered 5, after V lost 3 bases and J lost 6 bases. The CDR3 loop is CSARREGPKTQYF. The DNA of the CDR3 is TGCAGTGCTAGGCGGGAGGGCCCGAAGACCCAGTACTTC.

The V gene is TRBV12-3 or TRBV12-4, the J gene TRBJ2-2; D not certain. The CDR3 covers 16 residues. V lost 7 bases to trimming and J lost 4 bases, with 19 bases between them. As DNA, the CDR3 is TGTGCCAGCAAGGCAGGACCCAGCCCGAGCACCGGGGAGCTGTTTTTT. Its protein product is CASKAGPSPSTGELFF.

This clonotype has only a few counts. The chain has TRBV28 and TRBJ1-5; no reliable D call. Deletions cut 5 bases from V and 0 bases from J, with 20 bases between. Germline V lookup: CDR1 MDHEN, CDR2 SYDVKM. The CDR3 has 18 amino acids. CDR3 protein: CASSPARSKRYSNQPQHF. The DNA for the CDR3 is TGTGCCAGCAGTCCGGCCAGGTCGAAACGGTATAGCAATCAGCCCCAGCATTTT.

A few counts support this clonotype. The chain couples TRBV14 to TRBJ2-1; D perhaps matches TRBD1 (6 bases). The CDR3 contains 16 residues. Per the germline V gene, CDR1 is SGHDN and CDR2 is FVKESK. Trimming took off 4 bases at V and 6 bases at J, with 19 bases between the two ends. CDR3 sequence reads: CASSRQTGNVPNEQFF. As DNA, the CDR3 is TGTGCCAGCAGCCGCCAGACAGGAAACGTCCCCAATGAGCAGTTCTTC.

This clonotype was seen more than once but under ten times. The chain uses TRBV6-2 or TRBV6-3 and TRBJ2-5, with TRBD2 matching 9 bases. Germline V gene sequence: CDR1 MNHEY, CDR2 SVGEGT. Losses at the gene ends were 4 bases for V and 5 bases for J; bases not matched to a gene: 11. This CDR3 comprises 16 residues. CDR3 amino acids: CASSFNPGLASETQYF. The DNA for the CDR3 is TGTGCCAGCAGTTTTAACCCGGGACTAGCTTCCGAGACCCAGTACTTC.

This clonotype has more than one count but fewer than ten. The chain employs TRBV20-1 and TRBJ2-3; D is undetermined. Germline-derived CDR1 and CDR2 are DFQATT and SNEGSKA (reference sequence). The CDR3 has 12 amino acids. The V gene lost 3 bases and the J gene lost 3 bases, with 7 bases spanning the gap. This CDR3 reads CSASQETDTQYF. CDR3 DNA sequence: TGCAGTGCTAGCCAGGAGACAGATACGCAGTATTTT.

This clonotype has a handful of counts. The chain combines TRBV18 with TRBJ2-5; 12 bases match TRBD2. This CDR3 has 17 residues. The ends lost 6 bases at V and 3 bases at J; junction bases unmatched: 11. Germline assignment: CDR1 KGHSH and CDR2 LQKENI. CDR3 residues: CASSPRRTSGAEETQYF. For the CDR3, the DNA is TGTGCCAGCTCGCCAAGGAGGACTAGCGGGGCGGAAGAGACCCAGTACTTC.

The chain employs TRBV20-1 and TRBJ2-7; possibly TRBD2 for D (6 bases). Germline CDR1 reads DFQATT; CDR2 reads SNEGSKA (reference sequence). The V end was cut by 7 bases, the J end by 5 bases, with 9 bases between. The CDR3 spans 10 residues. The CDR3 loop is CSVGGHEQYF. DNA for the CDR3: TGCAGTGTGGGAGGCCACGAGCAGTACTTC.